Following are 3 T cell receptor beta chains from one sample sequenced in a study of T cells in Graves' hyperthyroidism and ophthalmopathy. TCR beta CDR3 sequences were amplified from RNA transcripts. The HTBI primer set was used in a first-round RT-PCR of the TCR CDR3. TCRdb independently ran MiXCR on the multiplex PCR reads; one entry per CDR3 protein. The sample has around 450,000 distinct CDR3 sequences, roughly 13% seen once. The sample consisted of blood. Receptors originate from a woman between 18 and 30 years old with Graves' hyperthyroidism.

This chain connects TRBV7-9 to TRBJ2-7, with D unresolved. CDR1 and CDR2 from the germline V gene are SEHNR and FQNEAQ (reference sequence). The V gene lost 1 base and the J gene lost 3 bases, with 13 bases spanning the gap. The CDR3 extends over 15 amino acids. CDR3 coding DNA: TGTGCCAGCAGCTTAGGCGTACAGAGCCTCTACGAGCAGTACTTC. It specifies CASSLGVQSLYEQYF.

The chain is built from TRBV6-1 and TRBJ2-7; TRBD1 matches at 7 bases. CDR3 length equals 15 residues. Trimming cost V 6 bases and J 0 bases; bases outside gene matches: 8. Germline V gene sequence: CDR1 MNHNS, CDR2 SASEGT. The CDR3 DNA is TGTGCCAGCAGCCTTACAGGGGTACCCTCCTACGAGCAGTACTTC. It translates to CASSLTGVPSYEQYF.

The sample holds a few counts of this clonotype. The V gene is TRBV7-6, the J gene TRBJ2-4; 12 bases match TRBD2. The CDR3 sequence is 17 residues long. The V gene end was trimmed by 1 base and the J gene end by 1 base; junction bases not matched to a gene: 2. Per the germline V gene, CDR1 is SGHVS and CDR2 is FNYEAQ. DNA for the CDR3: TGTGCCAGCAGCTTAGGCCTAGCGGGAGGGGCCAAAAACATTCAGTACTTC. It specifies CASSLGLAGGAKNIQYF.